This T cell receptor (beta chain) emerged from a study of CD8+CD57+ T cells in acquired aplastic anemia. About the study: Sorted CD4+ and CD8+ cells yielded roughly 3.4 ug of DNA on average.

The TCR beta profiling, which covered VDJ combination and CDR3 sequence, was carried out using genomic DNA as the template. TCRdb passed the reads through MiXCR, listing each CDR3 protein once. The sample comprises around 190,000 distinct CDR3 sequences, 50% to 55% of which are singletons, and 15% to 20% rests with the top ten. In this sample, this clonotype turned up many times. Germline V CDR1 and CDR2: MDHEN, SYDVKM. Unmatched junction bases numbered 8, after V lost 6 bases and J lost 7 bases. The length of the CDR3 is 14 residues. This receptor was obtained from a human donor in good health, serving as a control. What was sequenced was sorted CD4+, CD8+, or CD8+CD57+ T cells (not recorded which) from PBMCs. The rearrangement joins TRBV28 to TRBJ1-4, with 7 bases aligning to TRBD1. As DNA, the CDR3 is TGTGCCAGCAGCACCGGGACAGTGAGTGAAAAACTGTTTTTT. Amino acids: CASSTGTVSEKLFF. The full variable domain, its missing parts supplied by reference TRBV28 and TRBJ1-4, is DVKVTQSSRYLVKRTGEKVFLECVQDMDHENMFWYRQDPGLGLRLIYFSYDVKMKEKGDIPEGYSVSREKKERFSLILESASTNQTSMYLCASSTGTVSEKLFFGSGTQLSVL.